The TCR beta chain under discussion was sequenced for a study of T cells in narcolepsy. At the level of the study: Healthy controls were enrolled alongside patients with narcolepsy type 1 or type 2.

Only in-frame clones appear in the TCRdb table, and some are missing; sequencing was by immunoSEQ multiplex PCR. The table includes fewer than 40,000 clones, roughly nine tenths detected once. Points from the study as a whole: In some patient and control memory CD4+ samples, autoreactive clones were absent. Autoreactive HCRT-specific and TRIB2-specific clonotypes were marked in same-patient CSF-versus-blood CD4+ comparisons. Reportedly, autoreactive clonotypes were serially detected in patients' blood but not controls'.

Concerning this clone: Its matching antigen is unknown.

The TCR was taken from a human donor with narcolepsy. The sample was CD45RA- memory CD4+ T cells from PBMCs.

The CDR3 DNA follows: TGTGCCAGCAGAACCGGGACACAATACACAGATACGCAGTATTTT. Its protein product is CASRTGTQYTDTQYF. This rearrangement joins TRBV6-1 to TRBJ2-3, with D tentatively TRBD1 (6 bases). The CDR3 extends over 15 amino acids. The germline V and J ends were trimmed by 6 bases and 2 bases, with 15 bases remaining between them. The germline CDR1 and CDR2 sequences are MNHNS and SASEGT.